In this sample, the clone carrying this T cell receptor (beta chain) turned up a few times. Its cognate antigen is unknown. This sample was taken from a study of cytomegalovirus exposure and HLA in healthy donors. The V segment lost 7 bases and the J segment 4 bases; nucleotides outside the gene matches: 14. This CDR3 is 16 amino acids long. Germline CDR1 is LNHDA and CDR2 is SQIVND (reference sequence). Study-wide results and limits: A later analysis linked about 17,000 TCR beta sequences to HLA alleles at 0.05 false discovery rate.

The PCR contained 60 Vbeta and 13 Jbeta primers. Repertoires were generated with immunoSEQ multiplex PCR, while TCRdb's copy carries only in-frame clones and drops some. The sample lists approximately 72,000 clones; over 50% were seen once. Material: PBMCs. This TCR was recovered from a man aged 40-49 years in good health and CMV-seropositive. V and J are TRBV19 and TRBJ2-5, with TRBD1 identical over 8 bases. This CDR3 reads CASTPDWTGYLETQYF. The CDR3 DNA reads TGTGCCAGTACGCCAGACTGGACAGGGTATTTAGAGACCCAGTACTTC. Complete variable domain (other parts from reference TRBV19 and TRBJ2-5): DGGITQSPKYLFRKEGQNVTLSCEQNLNHDAMYWYRQDPGQGLRLIYYSQIVNDFQKGDIAEGYSVSREKKESFPLTVTSAQKNPTAFYLCASTPDWTGYLETQYFGPGTRLLVL.